This TCR beta chain was sequenced for a study of cytomegalovirus exposure and HLA in healthy donors. Points from the study as a whole: Later analysis placed DRB1 highest and HLA-C lowest in TCR association rates, which differed by HLA locus.

The length of the CDR3 is 16 residues. Germline CDR1 ENHRY, CDR2 SYGVKD. The junction had 6 bases not matched to a gene; V was cut back by 3 bases and J by 2 bases. It was with 60 Vbeta and 13 Jbeta primers that the PCR ran. In the original processing: Later, an analysis found roughly 80 million unique TCR beta chains, and about 10 million of these were shared. The table came from immunoSEQ multiplex PCR; TCRdb's copy has only in-frame clones and leaves some out. The DNA gave D and trimming, while V, J and clone size come from that table. Its listing shows about 190,000 clones. To note about this clone: Its target is unknown.

This sequence originates from a man aged 30 to 39 in good health and CMV-seronegative. The rearrangement uses TRBV10-3 and TRBJ2-3; 9 bases agree with TRBD2. The sequenced sample was PBMCs. DNA of the CDR3: TGTGCCATCAGTGATAGGGCTAGCGGGGACACAGATACGCAGTATTTT. Protein: CAISDRASGDTDTQYF.